This T cell receptor beta chain was retrieved from a study of shared clonotypes between healthy human individuals. CD8 cells classed as naive were CD45RO-negative and positively selected for CCR7, excluding terminally differentiated effector memory CD45RA+ cells. The donors were adults (healthy and HIV-negative) with no recent acute infections or vaccinations. Original analysis: From ImmunoSEQ came sequences covering only the junction and carrying no quality scores, so filtering differed. Produced via immunoSEQ multiplex PCR; TCRdb's table is partial and in-frame only. The V and J calls and clone size were taken over from that table, and D and trimming were inferred from the DNA. The sample yields roughly 2.1 million clones, around 93% seen once. Study-wide results and limits: Between a handful of donors, naive CD4 clonotypes were shared at a level of approximately 5%. Larger richness was generally estimated for naive than memory subsets.

This CDR3 has 11 amino acids. CDR1 and CDR2 (germline): LNHDA, SQIVND (reference sequence). V lost 10 bases and J lost 8, with 14 bases in between. Comments on this clone: The antigen remains unidentified.

Source material: naive CD8+ T cells from PBMCs. The rearrangement joins TRBV19 to TRBJ1-2; D is uncertain. The origin of this receptor is a man younger than 35 in good health. Some clones in this sample may be carry-over from other donors' samples. CDR3 protein: CATISNLGYTF. The CDR3 bases are TGTGCCACCATATCCAACTTGGGCTACACCTTC.